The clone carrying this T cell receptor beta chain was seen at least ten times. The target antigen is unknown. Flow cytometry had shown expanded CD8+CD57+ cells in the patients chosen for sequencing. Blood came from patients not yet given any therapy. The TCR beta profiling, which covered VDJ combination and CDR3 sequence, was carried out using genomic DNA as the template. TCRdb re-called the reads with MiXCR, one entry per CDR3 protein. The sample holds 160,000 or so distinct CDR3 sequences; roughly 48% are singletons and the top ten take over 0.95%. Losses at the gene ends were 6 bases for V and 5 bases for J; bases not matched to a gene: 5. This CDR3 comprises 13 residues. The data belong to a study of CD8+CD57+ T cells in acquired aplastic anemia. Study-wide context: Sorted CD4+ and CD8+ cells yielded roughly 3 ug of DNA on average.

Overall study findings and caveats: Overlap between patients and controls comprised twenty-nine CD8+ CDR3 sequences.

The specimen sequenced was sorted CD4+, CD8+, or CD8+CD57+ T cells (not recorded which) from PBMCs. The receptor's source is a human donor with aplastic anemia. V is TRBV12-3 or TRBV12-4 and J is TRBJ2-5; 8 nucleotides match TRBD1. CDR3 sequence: CASRRTGTETQYF. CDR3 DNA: TGTGCCAGCAGACGGACAGGGACGGAGACCCAGTACTTC.